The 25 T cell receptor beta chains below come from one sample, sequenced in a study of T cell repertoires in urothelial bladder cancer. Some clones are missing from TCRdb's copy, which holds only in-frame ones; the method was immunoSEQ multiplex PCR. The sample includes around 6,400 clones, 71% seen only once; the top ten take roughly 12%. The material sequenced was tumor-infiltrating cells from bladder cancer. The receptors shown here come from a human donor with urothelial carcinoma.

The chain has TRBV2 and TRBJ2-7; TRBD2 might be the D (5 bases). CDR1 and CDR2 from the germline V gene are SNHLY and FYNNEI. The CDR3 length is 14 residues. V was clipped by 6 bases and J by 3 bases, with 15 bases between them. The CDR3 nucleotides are TGTGCCAGCAGGGAGGAGCGGAGCTTCTACGAGCAGTACTTC. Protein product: CASREERSFYEQYF.

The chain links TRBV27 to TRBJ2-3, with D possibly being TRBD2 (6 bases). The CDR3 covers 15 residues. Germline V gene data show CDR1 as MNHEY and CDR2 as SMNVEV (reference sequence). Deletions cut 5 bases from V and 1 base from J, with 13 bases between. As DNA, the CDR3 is TGTGCCAGCAGTCTGTGGGGGGATCGCACAGATACGCAGTATTTT. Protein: CASSLWGDRTDTQYF.

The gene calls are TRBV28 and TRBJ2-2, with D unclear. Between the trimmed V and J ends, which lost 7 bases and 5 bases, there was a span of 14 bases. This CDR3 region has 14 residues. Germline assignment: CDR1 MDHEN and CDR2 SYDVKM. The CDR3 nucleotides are TGTGCCAGCATGGTGGTACGTTGGACCGGGGAGCTGTTTTTT. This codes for CASMVVRWTGELFF.

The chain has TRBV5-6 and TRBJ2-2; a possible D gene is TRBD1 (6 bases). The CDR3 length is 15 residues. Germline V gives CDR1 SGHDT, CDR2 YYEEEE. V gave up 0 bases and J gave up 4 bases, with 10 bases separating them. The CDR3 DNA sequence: TGTGCCAGCAGCTTGGGGGGGCTGGGCACCGGGGAGCTGTTTTTT. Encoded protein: CASSLGGLGTGELFF.

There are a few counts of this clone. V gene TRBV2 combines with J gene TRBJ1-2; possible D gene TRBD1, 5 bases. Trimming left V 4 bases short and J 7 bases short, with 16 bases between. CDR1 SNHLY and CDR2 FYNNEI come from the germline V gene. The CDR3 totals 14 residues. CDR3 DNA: TGTGCCAGCAGTGGTAGAGGGGATCTTGGTGGCTACACCTTC. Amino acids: CASSGRGDLGGYTF.

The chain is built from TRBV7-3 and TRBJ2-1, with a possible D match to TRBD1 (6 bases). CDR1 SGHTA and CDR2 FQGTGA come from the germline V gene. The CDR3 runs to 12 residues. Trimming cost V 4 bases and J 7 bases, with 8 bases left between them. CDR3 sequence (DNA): TGTGCCAGCAGCTGGACAGCAAATGAGCAGTTCTTC. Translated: CASSWTANEQFF. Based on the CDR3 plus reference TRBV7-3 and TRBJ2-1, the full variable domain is GAGVSQTPSNKVTEKGKYVELRCDPISGHTALYWYRQSLGQGPEFLIYFQGTGAADDSGLPNDRFFAVRPEGSVSTLKIQRTERGDSAVYLCASSWTANEQFFGPGTRLTVL.

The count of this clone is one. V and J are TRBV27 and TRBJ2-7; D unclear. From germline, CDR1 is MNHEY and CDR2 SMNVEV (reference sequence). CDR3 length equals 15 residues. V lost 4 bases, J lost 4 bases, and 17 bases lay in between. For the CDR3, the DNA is TGTGCCAGCAGTTATACCCAACTTGGGGTATACGAGCAGTACTTC. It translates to CASSYTQLGVYEQYF.

As DNA, the CDR3 is TGTGCCACCCAAAAAAGTTTCACGAACACTGAAGCTTTCTTT. This translates into CATQKSFTNTEAFF. The chain recombines TRBV11-2 with TRBJ1-1, with D hard to call. CDR1 SGHAT and CDR2 FQNNGV come from the germline V gene. V lost 10 bases to trimming and J lost 1 base, with 16 bases between them. The CDR3 spans 14 residues.

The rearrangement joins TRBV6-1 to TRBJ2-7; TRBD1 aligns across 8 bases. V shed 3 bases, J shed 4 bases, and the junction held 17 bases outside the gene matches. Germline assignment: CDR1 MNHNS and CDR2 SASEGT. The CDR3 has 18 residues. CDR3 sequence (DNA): TGTGCCAGCAGTGATAATTTCCGTCTAGGACAGGGTTTATACGAGCAGTACTTC. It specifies CASSDNFRLGQGLYEQYF.

Here the CDR3 reads CASSPLAGGGAKNIQYF. For the CDR3, the DNA is TGTGCCAGCTCACCACTAGCGGGGGGAGGCGCCAAAAACATTCAGTACTTC. The chain couples TRBV18 to TRBJ2-4, with 10 bases fitting TRBD2. Germline V CDR1 and CDR2: KGHSH, LQKENI. The V gene end was trimmed by 1 base and the J gene end by 1 base; junction bases not matched to a gene: 4. CDR3 length: 17 residues.

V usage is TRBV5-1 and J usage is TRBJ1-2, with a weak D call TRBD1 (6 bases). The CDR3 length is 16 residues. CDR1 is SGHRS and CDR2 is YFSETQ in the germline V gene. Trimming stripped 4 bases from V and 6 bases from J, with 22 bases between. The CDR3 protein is CASSVKAGVDRDGYTF. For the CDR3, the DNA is TGCGCCAGCAGCGTCAAGGCAGGGGTGGATCGCGATGGCTACACCTTC.

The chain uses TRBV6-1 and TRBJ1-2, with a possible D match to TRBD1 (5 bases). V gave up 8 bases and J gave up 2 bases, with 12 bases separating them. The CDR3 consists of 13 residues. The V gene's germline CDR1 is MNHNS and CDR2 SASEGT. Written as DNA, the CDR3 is TGTGCCAGCCGACAGACAGAGAACTATGGCTACACCTTC. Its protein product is CASRQTENYGYTF.

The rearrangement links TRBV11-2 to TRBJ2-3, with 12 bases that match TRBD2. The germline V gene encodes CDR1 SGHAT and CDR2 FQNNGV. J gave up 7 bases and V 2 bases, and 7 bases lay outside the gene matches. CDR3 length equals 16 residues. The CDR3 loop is CASSLSSGGVTNTQYF. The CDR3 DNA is TGTGCCAGCAGCTTATCTAGCGGGGGGGTAACAAATACGCAGTATTTT.

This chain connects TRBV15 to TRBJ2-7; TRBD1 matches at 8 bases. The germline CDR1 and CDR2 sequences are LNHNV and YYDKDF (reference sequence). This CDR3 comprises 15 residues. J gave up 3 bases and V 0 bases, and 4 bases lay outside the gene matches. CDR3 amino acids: CATSRDTQGVYEQYF. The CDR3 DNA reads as TGTGCCACCAGCAGAGATACACAGGGGGTCTACGAGCAGTACTTC.

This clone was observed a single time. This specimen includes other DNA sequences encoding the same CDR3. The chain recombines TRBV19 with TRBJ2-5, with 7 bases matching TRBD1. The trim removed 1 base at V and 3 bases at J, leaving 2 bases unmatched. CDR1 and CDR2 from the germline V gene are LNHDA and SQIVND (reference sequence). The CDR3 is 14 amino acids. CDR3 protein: CASSIGGGEETQYF. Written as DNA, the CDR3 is TGTGCCAGTAGTATAGGAGGGGGCGAAGAGACCCAGTACTTC.

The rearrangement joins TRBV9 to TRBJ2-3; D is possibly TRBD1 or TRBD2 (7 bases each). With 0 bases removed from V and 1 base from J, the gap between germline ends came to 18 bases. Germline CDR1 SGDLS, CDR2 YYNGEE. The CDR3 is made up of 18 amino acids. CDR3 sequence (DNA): TGTGCCAGCAGCGTAGCTCAGGGGGGGCCAGTTGGCACAGATACGCAGTATTTT. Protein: CASSVAQGGPVGTDTQYF.

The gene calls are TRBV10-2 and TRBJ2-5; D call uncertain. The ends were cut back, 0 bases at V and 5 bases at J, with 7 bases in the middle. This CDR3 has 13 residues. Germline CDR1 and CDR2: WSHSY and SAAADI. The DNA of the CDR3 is TGCGCCAGCAGTGAGTCACACCTGGAGACCCAGTACTTC. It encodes CASSESHLETQYF.

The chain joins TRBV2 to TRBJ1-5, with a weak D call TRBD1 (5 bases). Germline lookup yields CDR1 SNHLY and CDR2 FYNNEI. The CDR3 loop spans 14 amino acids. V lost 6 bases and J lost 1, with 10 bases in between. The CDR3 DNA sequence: TGTGCCAGCAGGCGGGACGGGAGCAATCAGCCCCAGCATTTT. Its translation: CASRRDGSNQPQHF.

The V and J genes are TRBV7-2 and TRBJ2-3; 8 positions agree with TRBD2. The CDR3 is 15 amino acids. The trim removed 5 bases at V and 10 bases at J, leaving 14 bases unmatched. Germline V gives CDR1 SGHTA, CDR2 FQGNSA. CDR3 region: CASSPPGGALVAQYF. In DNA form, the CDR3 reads TGTGCCAGCAGCCCCCCGGGGGGGGCCCTGGTGGCGCAGTATTTT. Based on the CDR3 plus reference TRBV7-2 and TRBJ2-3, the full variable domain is GAGVSQSPSNKVTEKGKDVELRCDPISGHTALYWYRQSLGQGLEFLIYFQGNSAPDKSGLPSDRFSAERTGGSVSTLTIQRTQQEDSAVYLCASSPPGGALVAQYFGPGTRLTVL.

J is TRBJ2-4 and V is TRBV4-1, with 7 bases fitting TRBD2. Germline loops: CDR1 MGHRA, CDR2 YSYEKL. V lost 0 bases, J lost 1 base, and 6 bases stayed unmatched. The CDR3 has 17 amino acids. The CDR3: CASSQDPRAGAKNIQYF. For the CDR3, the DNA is TGCGCCAGCAGCCAAGATCCACGAGCGGGGGCCAAAAACATTCAGTACTTC.

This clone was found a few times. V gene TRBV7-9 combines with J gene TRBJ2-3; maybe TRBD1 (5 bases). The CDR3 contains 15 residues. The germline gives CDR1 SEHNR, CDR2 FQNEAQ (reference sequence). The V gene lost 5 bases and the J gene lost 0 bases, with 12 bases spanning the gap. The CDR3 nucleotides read TGTGCCAGCAGCCGACAGTCCGGCAGCACAGATACGCAGTATTTT. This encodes CASSRQSGSTDTQYF.

CDR3 protein: CATSSDMKADPNTEAFF. DNA of the CDR3: TGTGCCACCAGCAGTGATATGAAGGCAGACCCGAACACTGAAGCTTTCTTT. The chain carries TRBV15 and TRBJ1-1, with D unresolved. In germline, CDR1 is LNHNV, CDR2 YYDKDF (reference sequence). The germline V and J ends were trimmed by 3 bases and 1 base, with 18 bases remaining between them. The CDR3 has 17 amino acids.

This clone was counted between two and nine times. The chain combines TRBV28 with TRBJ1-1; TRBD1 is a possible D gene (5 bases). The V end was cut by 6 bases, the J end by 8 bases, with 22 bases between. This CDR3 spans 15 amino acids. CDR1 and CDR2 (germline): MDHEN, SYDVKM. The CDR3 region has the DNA TGTGCCAGCAGCCCCGAAGGGGAAAGAGCGTGCGAAGCTTTCTTT. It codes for CASSPEGERACEAFF. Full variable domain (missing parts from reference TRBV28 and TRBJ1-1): DVKVTQSSRYLVKRTGEKVFLECVQDMDHENMFWYRQDPGLGLRLIYFSYDVKMKEKGDIPEGYSVSREKKERFSLILESASTNQTSMYLCASSPEGERACEAFFGQGTRLTVV.

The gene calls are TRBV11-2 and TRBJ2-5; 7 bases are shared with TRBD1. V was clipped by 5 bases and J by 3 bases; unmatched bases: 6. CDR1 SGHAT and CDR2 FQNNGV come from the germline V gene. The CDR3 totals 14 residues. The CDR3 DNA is TGTGCCAGCAGCATGGACAGGCGCGAAGAGACCCAGTACTTC. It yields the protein CASSMDRREETQYF.

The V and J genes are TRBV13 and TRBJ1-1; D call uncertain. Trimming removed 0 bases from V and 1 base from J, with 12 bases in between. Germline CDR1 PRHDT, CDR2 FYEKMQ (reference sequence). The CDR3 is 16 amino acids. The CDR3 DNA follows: TGTGCCAGCAGCTTAGGCCAGGCGGCCAGGAACACTGAAGCTTTCTTT. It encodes CASSLGQAARNTEAFF.